This T cell receptor (beta chain) was identified in a study of T cells after somatic rescue of genetic block. CDR3 length equals 10 residues. Trimming removed 4 bases from V and 7 bases from J, with 4 bases in between. Germline loops: CDR1 SNHLY, CDR2 FYNNEI. The assay was immunoSEQ multiplex PCR, and TCRdb's table has in-frame clones only and misses some. This table holds 110,000 or so clones, 75% to 95% found once. Sequenced input: peripheral blood mononuclear cells (PBMCs). V is TRBV2 and J is TRBJ1-1; D is uncertain. The sequence was obtained from a young woman. The CDR3 DNA follows: TGTGCCAGCAGTGGGAGTGAAGCTTTCTTT. Encoded protein: CASSGSEAFF.